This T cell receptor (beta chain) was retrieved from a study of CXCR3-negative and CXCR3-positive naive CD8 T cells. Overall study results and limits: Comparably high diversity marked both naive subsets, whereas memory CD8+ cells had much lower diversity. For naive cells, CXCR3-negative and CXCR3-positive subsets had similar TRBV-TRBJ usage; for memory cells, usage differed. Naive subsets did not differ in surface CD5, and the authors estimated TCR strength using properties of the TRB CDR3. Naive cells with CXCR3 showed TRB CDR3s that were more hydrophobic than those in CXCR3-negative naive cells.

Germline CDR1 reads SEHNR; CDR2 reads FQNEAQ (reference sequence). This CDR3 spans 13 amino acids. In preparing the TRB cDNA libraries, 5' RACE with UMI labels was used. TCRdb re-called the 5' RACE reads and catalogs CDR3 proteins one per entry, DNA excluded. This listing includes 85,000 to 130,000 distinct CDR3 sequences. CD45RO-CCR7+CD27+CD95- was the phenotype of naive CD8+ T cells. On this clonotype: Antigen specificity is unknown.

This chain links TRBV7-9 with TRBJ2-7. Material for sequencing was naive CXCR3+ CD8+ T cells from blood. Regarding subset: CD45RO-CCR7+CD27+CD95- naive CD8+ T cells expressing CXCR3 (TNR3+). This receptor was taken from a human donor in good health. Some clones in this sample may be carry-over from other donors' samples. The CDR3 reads CASSLGDGEEQYF.